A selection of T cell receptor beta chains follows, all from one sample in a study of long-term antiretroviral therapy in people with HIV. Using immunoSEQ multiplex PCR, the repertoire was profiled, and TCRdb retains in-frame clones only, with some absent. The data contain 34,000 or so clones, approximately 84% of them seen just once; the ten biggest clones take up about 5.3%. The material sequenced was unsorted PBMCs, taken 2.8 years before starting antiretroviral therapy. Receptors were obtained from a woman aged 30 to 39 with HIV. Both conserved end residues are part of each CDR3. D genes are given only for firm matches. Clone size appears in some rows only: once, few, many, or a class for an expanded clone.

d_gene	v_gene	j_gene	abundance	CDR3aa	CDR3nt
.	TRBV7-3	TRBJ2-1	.	CASSPLESGEQFF	TGTGCCAGCAGCCCGCTTGAATCAGGAGAGCAGTTCTTC
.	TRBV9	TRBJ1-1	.	CASSVSGGALAEAFF	TGTGCCAGCAGCGTCTCCGGGGGCGCGTTGGCTGAAGCTTTCTTT
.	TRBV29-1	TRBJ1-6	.	CSVKRDSESPLHF	TGCAGCGTTAAGCGCGACAGTGAGTCACCCCTCCACTTT
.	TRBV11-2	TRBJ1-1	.	CASSSWGSANTEAFF	TGTGCCAGCAGCTCTTGGGGCTCGGCGAACACTGAAGCTTTCTTT
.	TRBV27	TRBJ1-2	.	CASSLSGGAEGYTF	TGTGCCAGCAGTTTATCAGGGGGGGCAGAGGGCTACACCTTC
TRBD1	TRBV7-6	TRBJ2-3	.	CASSSKGARSDTQYF	TGTGCCAGCAGCTCCAAGGGGGCGCGTTCAGATACGCAGTATTTT
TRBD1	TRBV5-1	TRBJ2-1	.	CASGSTGGNEQFF	TGCGCCAGCGGCTCAACAGGGGGCAATGAGCAGTTCTTC
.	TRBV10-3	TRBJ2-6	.	CAIMSSSGANVLTF	TGTGCCATCATGTCCAGCTCTGGGGCCAACGTCCTGACTTTC
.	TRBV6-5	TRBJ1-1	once	CASSRTSDRHTEAFF	TGTGCCAGCAGCAGAACTTCCGACAGACACACTGAAGCTTTCTTT
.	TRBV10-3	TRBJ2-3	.	CAAGSTDTQYF	TGTGCCGCAGGCTCCACAGATACGCAGTATTTT
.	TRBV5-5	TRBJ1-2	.	CASSGGDSVNYGYTF	TGTGCCAGCAGCGGAGGAGACAGCGTAAACTATGGCTACACCTTC
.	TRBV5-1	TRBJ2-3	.	CASSSTGRPRADTQYF	TGCGCCAGCAGCTCCACGGGCCGACCAAGAGCAGATACGCAGTATTTT
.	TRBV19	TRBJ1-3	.	CASSTRLSSGNTIYF	TGTGCCAGTAGTACCCGACTGAGCTCTGGAAACACCATATATTTT
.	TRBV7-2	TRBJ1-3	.	CASSLWDRGNTIYF	TGTGCCAGCAGCCTCTGGGACCGAGGAAACACCATATATTTT
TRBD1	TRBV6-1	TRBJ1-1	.	CASSTGVVTEAFF	TGTGCCAGCAGTACAGGGGTGGTCACTGAAGCTTTCTTT
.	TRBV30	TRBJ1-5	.	CAWSGTGNNQPQHF	TGTGCCTGGAGTGGGACGGGAAATAATCAGCCCCAGCATTTT
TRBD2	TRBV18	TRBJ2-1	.	CASSPTSGGFNEQFF	TGTGCCAGCTCACCAACTAGCGGGGGATTCAATGAGCAGTTCTTC
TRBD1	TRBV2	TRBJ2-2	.	CASTRQGANTGELFF	TGTGCCAGCACCCGACAGGGGGCTAACACCGGGGAGCTGTTTTTT
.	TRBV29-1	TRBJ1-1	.	CSVESWSTEAFF	TGCAGCGTTGAATCCTGGAGTACTGAAGCTTTCTTT
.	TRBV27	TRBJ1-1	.	CASKPRGGYTEAFF	TGTGCCAGCAAACCCAGGGGAGGGTACACTGAAGCTTTCTTT
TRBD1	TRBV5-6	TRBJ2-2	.	CASSFRRGQHLTGELFF	TGTGCCAGCAGCTTTAGAAGGGGACAGCACCTGACCGGGGAGCTGTTTTTT
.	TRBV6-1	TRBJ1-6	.	CASSELTLGANNSPLHF	TGTGCCAGCAGTGAACTTACACTCGGAGCCAATAATTCACCCCTCCACTTT
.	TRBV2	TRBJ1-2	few	CASNGLATRNGYTF	TGTGCCAGCAACGGTCTAGCTACGAGGAATGGCTACACCTTC
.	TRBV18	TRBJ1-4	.	CASSRSSPKPLEKLFF	TGTGCCAGCTCACGGAGCTCCCCAAAGCCGTTGGAAAAACTGTTTTTT
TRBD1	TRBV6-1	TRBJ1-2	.	CASSERTGWAYGYTF	TGTGCCAGCAGTGAGCGGACAGGGTGGGCCTATGGCTACACCTTC